These T cell receptor beta chains were read from a single sample in a study of cytomegalovirus exposure and HLA in healthy donors. TCRdb's copy holds only in-frame clones and misses some; the assay was immunoSEQ multiplex PCR. The table shows 150,000 to 200,000 clones, with around 80% occurring only once. Material: PBMCs. These receptor sequences come from a woman in her twenties or thirties in good health and CMV-seropositive. The CDR3 runs from the conserved cysteine through the conserved F or W. The order of the fields is J gene, V gene, D gene, clone size, CDR3 protein, CDR3 DNA. The D gene is left open where the match is weak. Clone size is shown for a subset of rows, as once, few, many or a class of expanded clone.

j_call: TRBJ2-1
v_call: TRBV4-1
d_call: -
clone_size: -
cdr3_aa: CASSQDRTNYNEQFF
cdr3_nt: TGCGCCAGCAGCCAAGATAGGACTAATTACAATGAGCAGTTCTTC

j_call: TRBJ1-2
v_call: TRBV2
d_call: -
clone_size: few
cdr3_aa: CASGGRGVLGGYTF
cdr3_nt: TGTGCCAGCGGCGGTAGGGGCGTTTTGGGTGGCTACACCTTC

j_call: TRBJ1-2
v_call: TRBV18
d_call: TRBD1
clone_size: -
cdr3_aa: CASSSNRGGGYTF
cdr3_nt: TGTGCCAGCTCCTCGAACAGGGGAGGAGGCTACACCTTC

j_call: TRBJ2-2
v_call: TRBV5-1
d_call: TRBD2
clone_size: once
cdr3_aa: CASSWREKANPGELFF
cdr3_nt: TGCGCCAGCAGCTGGCGGGAGAAGGCAAACCCCGGGGAGCTGTTTTTT

j_call: TRBJ2-5
v_call: TRBV29-1
d_call: TRBD2
clone_size: -
cdr3_aa: CSVGGGKETQYF
cdr3_nt: TGCAGCGTTGGGGGGGGGAAAGAGACCCAGTACTTC

j_call: TRBJ1-4
v_call: TRBV29-1
d_call: -
clone_size: -
cdr3_aa: CSECVGGTNEKLFF
cdr3_nt: TGCAGCGAGTGCGTGGGAGGGACTAATGAAAAACTGTTTTTT

j_call: TRBJ2-7
v_call: TRBV14
d_call: -
clone_size: -
cdr3_aa: CASSQQTTRAYEQYF
cdr3_nt: TGTGCCAGCAGCCAACAGACGACTAGAGCCTACGAGCAGTACTTC

j_call: TRBJ1-2
v_call: TRBV14
d_call: -
clone_size: -
cdr3_aa: CASSAGGYGYTF
cdr3_nt: TGTGCCAGCTCAGCGGGGGGGTATGGCTACACCTTC

j_call: TRBJ2-7
v_call: TRBV6-6
d_call: -
clone_size: few
cdr3_aa: CASSYAGMSYEQYF
cdr3_nt: TGTGCCAGCAGTTACGCAGGGATGTCCTACGAGCAGTACTTC

j_call: TRBJ2-5
v_call: TRBV28
d_call: -
clone_size: few
cdr3_aa: CASSPLEETQYF
cdr3_nt: TGTGCCAGCAGTCCCCTCGAAGAGACCCAGTACTTC

j_call: TRBJ2-1
v_call: TRBV25-1
d_call: -
clone_size: -
cdr3_aa: CASSDSRQGGPFF
cdr3_nt: TGTGCCAGCAGTGATTCAAGACAGGGAGGACCGTTCTTC

j_call: TRBJ1-1
v_call: TRBV4-1
d_call: -
clone_size: few
cdr3_aa: CASSQTGTTAEAFF
cdr3_nt: TGCGCCAGCAGCCAAACCGGGACAACTGCAGAAGCTTTCTTT

j_call: TRBJ2-7
v_call: TRBV4-1
d_call: TRBD1
clone_size: -
cdr3_aa: CASSQEMGTGGEQYF
cdr3_nt: TGCGCCAGCAGCCAAGAAATGGGGACAGGGGGCGAGCAGTACTTC

j_call: TRBJ1-5
v_call: TRBV14
d_call: -
clone_size: -
cdr3_aa: CASSPDGRWPQHF
cdr3_nt: TGTGCCAGCAGTCCCGACGGGAGATGGCCCCAGCATTTT

j_call: TRBJ2-3
v_call: TRBV28
d_call: TRBD2
clone_size: -
cdr3_aa: CASSFFAAGGTDTQYF
cdr3_nt: TGTGCCAGCAGTTTTTTTGCCGCGGGAGGCACAGATACGCAGTATTTT

j_call: TRBJ2-1
v_call: TRBV5-1
d_call: -
clone_size: -
cdr3_aa: CASSLAIGGGGEQFF
cdr3_nt: TGCGCCAGCAGCTTGGCCATAGGAGGGGGCGGTGAGCAGTTCTTC

j_call: TRBJ2-1
v_call: TRBV2
d_call: TRBD1
clone_size: -
cdr3_aa: CASTATGSSSYNEQFF
cdr3_nt: TGTGCCAGCACCGCGACAGGGTCAAGCTCCTACAATGAGCAGTTCTTC

j_call: TRBJ1-5
v_call: TRBV19
d_call: -
clone_size: few
cdr3_aa: CASSPQVSNQPQHF
cdr3_nt: TGTGCCAGTAGTCCACAGGTTAGCAATCAGCCCCAGCATTTT

j_call: TRBJ2-7
v_call: TRBV4-1
d_call: TRBD1
clone_size: -
cdr3_aa: CASSQGGQGKNEQYF
cdr3_nt: TGCGCCAGCAGCCAAGGGGGACAGGGGAAGAACGAGCAGTACTTC

j_call: TRBJ1-5
v_call: TRBV19
d_call: -
clone_size: -
cdr3_aa: CASSQSTNQPQHF
cdr3_nt: TGTGCCAGTAGCCAATCTACCAATCAGCCCCAGCATTTT

j_call: TRBJ2-5
v_call: TRBV27
d_call: TRBD1
clone_size: -
cdr3_aa: CASSFQGARETQYF
cdr3_nt: TGTGCCAGCAGTTTTCAGGGGGCGCGGGAGACCCAGTACTTC

j_call: TRBJ2-1
v_call: TRBV7-8
d_call: -
clone_size: -
cdr3_aa: CASSLTSSDEQFF
cdr3_nt: TGTGCCAGCAGCTTAACCTCTTCGGATGAGCAGTTCTTC

j_call: TRBJ1-2
v_call: TRBV18
d_call: -
clone_size: -
cdr3_aa: CASSLTERAGGYTF
cdr3_nt: TGTGCCAGCTCACTTACGGAGAGGGCAGGTGGCTACACCTTC

j_call: TRBJ2-7
v_call: TRBV15
d_call: TRBD1
clone_size: -
cdr3_aa: CATSRPPGQGGYEQYF
cdr3_nt: TGTGCCACCAGCAGACCACCGGGACAGGGGGGATACGAGCAGTACTTC

j_call: TRBJ2-1
v_call: TRBV5-1
d_call: TRBD2
clone_size: -
cdr3_aa: CASSTGLAEEQFF
cdr3_nt: TGCGCCAGCAGCACGGGACTAGCGGAAGAGCAGTTCTTC

j_call: TRBJ1-4
v_call: TRBV6-5
d_call: -
clone_size: -
cdr3_aa: CASSYMEGREKLFF
cdr3_nt: TGTGCCAGCAGTTACATGGAGGGTCGTGAAAAACTGTTTTTT

j_call: TRBJ1-2
v_call: TRBV5-6
d_call: -
clone_size: many
cdr3_aa: CASSLGRTYGYTF
cdr3_nt: TGTGCCAGCAGCTTGGGGCGGACATATGGCTACACCTTC

j_call: TRBJ2-2
v_call: TRBV27
d_call: TRBD2
clone_size: -
cdr3_aa: CASSSPSGTSGRYGELFF
cdr3_nt: TGTGCCAGCAGTTCTCCCTCAGGGACTAGCGGGAGATACGGGGAGCTGTTTTTT

j_call: TRBJ2-1
v_call: TRBV6-5
d_call: TRBD2
clone_size: -
cdr3_aa: CASSYSSGGGYNEQFF
cdr3_nt: TGTGCCAGCAGTTACTCGAGCGGGGGCGGCTACAATGAGCAGTTCTTC

j_call: TRBJ1-5
v_call: TRBV4-1
d_call: -
clone_size: once
cdr3_aa: CASSPPGSNQPQHF
cdr3_nt: TGCGCCAGCAGTCCCCCCGGGAGCAATCAGCCCCAGCATTTT

j_call: TRBJ1-1
v_call: TRBV28
d_call: -
clone_size: -
cdr3_aa: CASVLGQTNTEAFF
cdr3_nt: TGTGCCAGCGTTCTCGGACAGACAAACACTGAAGCTTTCTTT

j_call: TRBJ1-5
v_call: TRBV10-3
d_call: -
clone_size: -
cdr3_aa: CAISESRGQPQHF
cdr3_nt: TGTGCCATCAGTGAGTCAAGGGGACAGCCCCAGCATTTT

j_call: TRBJ2-3
v_call: TRBV11-1
d_call: TRBD1
clone_size: once
cdr3_aa: CASSSRTGGGGDTQYF
cdr3_nt: TGTGCCAGCAGCTCCCGGACAGGGGGCGGGGGAGATACGCAGTATTTT